This T cell receptor (beta chain) appears in the sequencing data of a study of shared clonotypes between healthy human individuals. Sequencing used immunoSEQ multiplex PCR; TCRdb keeps in-frame clones, though not all of them. The sample shows some 900,000 clones, over 60% of them seen only once. V was trimmed by 4 bases and J by 0 bases, leaving 6 bases between them. Per the germline V gene, CDR1 is GTSNPN and CDR2 is SVGIG (reference sequence). The CDR3 totals 13 residues. The V gene is TRBV30, the J gene TRBJ1-4; no clear D. This clonotype was sampled from a man younger than 35 in good health. Sequencing was carried out using memory CD4+ T cells sorted from blood. This sample's subset: CD45RA-negative fraction. CDR3 amino acids: CAWTGTTNEKLFF. DNA for the CDR3: TGTGCCTGGACAGGCACAACTAATGAAAAACTGTTTTTT. The whole variable domain, remainder taken from reference TRBV30 and TRBJ1-4, is SQTIHQWPATLVQPVGSPLSLECTVEGTSNPNLYWYRQAAGRGLQLLFYSVGIGQISSEVPQNLSASRPQDRQFILSSKKLLLSDSGFYLCAWTGTTNEKLFFGSGTQLSVL.